This T cell receptor (beta chain) was recorded in a study of OX40 agonist ivuxolimab in advanced cancers. Study summary: Patients assigned to dose escalation were diagnosed with hepatocellular carcinoma, melanoma, renal cell or head and neck cancer. Partial responses were achieved by three patients: one hepatocellular carcinoma, two cutaneous melanoma. Overall study results and limits: Certain nonresponders additionally had low normalized T-cell clonal expansion. Expanded clones belonging to CD8+ T cells outnumbered, on average, those of CD4+.

TCRdb's table, derived via immunoSEQ multiplex PCR, lists solely in-frame clones and lacks some. The sample carries some 40,000 clones, 65% to 90% recorded once. As regards this clone: Its antigen is unidentified.

The sequenced sample was CD4+ or CD8+ T cells sorted from blood, obtained in a trial of the OX40 agonist ivuxolimab. The TCR comes from an adult with an advanced solid tumor such as melanoma, head and neck, liver or kidney cancer.

Written as DNA, the CDR3 is TGTGCCAGCAGCCCCGGGGGCACAGATACGCAGTATTTT. Encoded protein: CASSPGGTDTQYF. The rearrangement joins TRBV5-4 to TRBJ2-3; D perhaps matches TRBD2 (5 bases). CDR3 length equals 13 residues. Germline CDR1 reads SGHNT; CDR2 reads YYREEE (reference sequence). V was cut by 4 bases and J by 1 base, with 7 bases left in between.